This T cell receptor beta chain was captured in a study of CD8 T cells in ankylosing spondylitis. Each TCR beta library was made by quantitative 5'-RACE that incorporated molecular barcodes. TCRdb re-derived calls from the 5' RACE reads in MiXCR, one entry per CDR3 protein. Of about 450,000 distinct CDR3 sequences listed, 26% were seen once; the top ten hold over 0.8%. Study findings and constraints: Disease-linked clones displayed a CD8+ phenotype and appeared relatively rarely in peripheral blood. Within ankylosing spondylitis blood, a TCR beta motif made up of eight or nine highly homologous variants appeared to be characteristic. From matched ankylosing spondylitis synovial fluid, disease-linked clones were reportedly recovered at significantly enriched levels.

From germline, CDR1 is SGHDT and CDR2 YYEEEE. This CDR3 is 18 amino acids long. Losses at the gene ends were 5 bases for V and 0 bases for J; bases not matched to a gene: 14. In regard to this clonotype: No antigen is known for it.

This TCR derives from a male donor with ankylosing spondylitis. The specimen sequenced was blood, either unsorted or a sorted T cell fraction (not recorded which). The chain recombines TRBV5-6 with TRBJ2-1; 7 nucleotides agree with TRBD2. CDR3 in DNA: TGTGCCAGCAGATTGACTAGCAGGTCCAGTAGCTCCTACAATGAGCAGTTCTTC. Amino acids: CASRLTSRSSSSYNEQFF.